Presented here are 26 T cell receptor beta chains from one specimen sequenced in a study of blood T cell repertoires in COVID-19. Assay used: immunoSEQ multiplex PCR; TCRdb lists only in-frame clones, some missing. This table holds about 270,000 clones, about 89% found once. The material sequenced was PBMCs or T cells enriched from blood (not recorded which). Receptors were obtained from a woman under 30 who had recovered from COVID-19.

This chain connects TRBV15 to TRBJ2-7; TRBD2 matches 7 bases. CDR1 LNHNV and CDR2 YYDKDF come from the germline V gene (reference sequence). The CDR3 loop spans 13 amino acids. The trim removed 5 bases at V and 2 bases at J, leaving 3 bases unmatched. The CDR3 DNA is TGTGCCACCAGCGTGGGAGGGGCCTACGAGCAGTACTTC. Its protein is CATSVGGAYEQYF.

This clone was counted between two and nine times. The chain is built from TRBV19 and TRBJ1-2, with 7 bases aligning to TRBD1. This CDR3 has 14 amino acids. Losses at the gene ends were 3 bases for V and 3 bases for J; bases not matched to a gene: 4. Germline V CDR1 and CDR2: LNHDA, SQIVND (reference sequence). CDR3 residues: CASSIRQGDYGYTF. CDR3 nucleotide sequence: TGTGCCAGTAGTATTCGACAGGGTGACTATGGCTACACCTTC.

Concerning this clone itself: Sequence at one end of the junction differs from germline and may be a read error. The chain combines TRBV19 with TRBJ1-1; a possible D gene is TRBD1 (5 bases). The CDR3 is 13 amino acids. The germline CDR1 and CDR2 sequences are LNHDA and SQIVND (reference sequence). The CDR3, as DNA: TGTGCCAGTAGTATTGGGGCCGTGACAGCCTTCAACTTT. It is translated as CASSIGAVTAFNF.

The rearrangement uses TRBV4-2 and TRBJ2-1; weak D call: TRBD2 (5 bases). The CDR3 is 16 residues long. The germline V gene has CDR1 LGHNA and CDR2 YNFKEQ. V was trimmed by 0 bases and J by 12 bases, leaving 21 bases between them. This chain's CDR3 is CASSQDSKDLISPQFF. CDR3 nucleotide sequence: TGTGCCAGCAGCCAAGATTCCAAGGACTTAATCTCCCCGCAGTTCTTC.

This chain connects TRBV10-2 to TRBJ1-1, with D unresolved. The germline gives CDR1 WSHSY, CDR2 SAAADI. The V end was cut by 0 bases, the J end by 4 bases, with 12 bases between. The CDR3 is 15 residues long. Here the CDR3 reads CASSESLVRGTEAFF. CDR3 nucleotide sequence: TGCGCCAGCAGTGAGTCTCTAGTCCGGGGCACTGAAGCTTTCTTT.

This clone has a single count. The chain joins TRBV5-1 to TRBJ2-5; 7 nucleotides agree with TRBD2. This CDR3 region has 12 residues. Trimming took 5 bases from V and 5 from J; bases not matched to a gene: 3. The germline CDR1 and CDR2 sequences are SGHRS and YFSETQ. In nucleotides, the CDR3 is TGCGCCAGCAGGGGTAGCGGGGAGACCCAGTACTTC. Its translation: CASRGSGETQYF.

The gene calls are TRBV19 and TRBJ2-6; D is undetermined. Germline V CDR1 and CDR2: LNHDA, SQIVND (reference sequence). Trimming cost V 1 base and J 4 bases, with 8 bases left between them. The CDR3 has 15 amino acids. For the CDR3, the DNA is TGTGCCAGTAGTATAGGACCGACAGGGGCCAACGTCCTGACTTTC. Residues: CASSIGPTGANVLTF.

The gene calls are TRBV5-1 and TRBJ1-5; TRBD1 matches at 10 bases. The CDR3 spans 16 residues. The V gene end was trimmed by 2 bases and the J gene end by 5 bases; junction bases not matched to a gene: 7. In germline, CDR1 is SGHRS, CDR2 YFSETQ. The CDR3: CASSLRTGGNYQPQHF. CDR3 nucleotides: TGCGCCAGCAGCTTACGGACAGGGGGTAATTATCAGCCCCAGCATTTT.

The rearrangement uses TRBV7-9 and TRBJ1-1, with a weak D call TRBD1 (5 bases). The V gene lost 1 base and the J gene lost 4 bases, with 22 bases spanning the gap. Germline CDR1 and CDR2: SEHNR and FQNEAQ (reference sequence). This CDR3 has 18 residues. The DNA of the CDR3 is TGTGCCAGCAGCTTAGGACCGCTAACCCGGGGGGGAACCACTGAAGCTTTCTTT. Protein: CASSLGPLTRGGTTEAFF.

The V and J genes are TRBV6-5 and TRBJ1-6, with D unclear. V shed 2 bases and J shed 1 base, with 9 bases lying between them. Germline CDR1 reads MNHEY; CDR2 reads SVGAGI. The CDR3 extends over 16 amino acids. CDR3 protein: CASSYDGESYNSPLHF. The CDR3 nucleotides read TGTGCCAGCAGTTACGACGGGGAATCCTATAATTCACCCCTCCACTTT.

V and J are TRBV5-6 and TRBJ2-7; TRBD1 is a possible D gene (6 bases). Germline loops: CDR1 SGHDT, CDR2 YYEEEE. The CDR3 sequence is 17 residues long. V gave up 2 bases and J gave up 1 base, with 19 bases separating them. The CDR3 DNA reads TGTGCCAGCAGCTTTCCCCTCGTCCGGGACACATCCTACGAGCAGTACTTC. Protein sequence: CASSFPLVRDTSYEQYF.

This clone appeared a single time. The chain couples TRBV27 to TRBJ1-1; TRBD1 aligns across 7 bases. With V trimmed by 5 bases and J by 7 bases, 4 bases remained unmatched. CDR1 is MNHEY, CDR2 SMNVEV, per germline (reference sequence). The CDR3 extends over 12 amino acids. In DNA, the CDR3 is TGTGCCAGCAGTAAACAGGGGAGTGAAGCTTTCTTT. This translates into CASSKQGSEAFF.

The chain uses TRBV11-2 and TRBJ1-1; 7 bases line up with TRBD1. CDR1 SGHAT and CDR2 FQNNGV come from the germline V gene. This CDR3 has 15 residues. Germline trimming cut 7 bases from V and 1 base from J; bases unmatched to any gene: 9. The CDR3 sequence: CASTSSGQPNTEAFF. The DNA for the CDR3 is TGTGCCAGCACCTCTTCGGGACAGCCGAACACTGAAGCTTTCTTT.

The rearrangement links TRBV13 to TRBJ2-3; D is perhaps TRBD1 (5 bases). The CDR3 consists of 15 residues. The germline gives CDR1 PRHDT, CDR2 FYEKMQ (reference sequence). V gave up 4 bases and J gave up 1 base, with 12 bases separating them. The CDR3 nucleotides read TGTGCCAGCAGCTCTCAGGGCGTGGGCACAGATACGCAGTATTTT. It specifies CASSSQGVGTDTQYF. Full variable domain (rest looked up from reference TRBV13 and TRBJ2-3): AAGVIQSPRHLIKEKRETATLKCYPIPRHDTVYWYQQGPGQDPQFLISFYEKMQSDKGSIPDRFSAQQFSDYHSELNMSSLELGDSALYFCASSSQGVGTDTQYFGPGTRLTVL.

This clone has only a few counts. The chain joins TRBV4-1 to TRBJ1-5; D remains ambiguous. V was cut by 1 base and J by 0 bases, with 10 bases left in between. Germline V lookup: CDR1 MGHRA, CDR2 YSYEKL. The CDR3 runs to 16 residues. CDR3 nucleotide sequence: TGCGCCAGCAGCCAAGTCGTTAGTGATAGCAATCAGCCCCAGCATTTT. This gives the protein CASSQVVSDSNQPQHF.

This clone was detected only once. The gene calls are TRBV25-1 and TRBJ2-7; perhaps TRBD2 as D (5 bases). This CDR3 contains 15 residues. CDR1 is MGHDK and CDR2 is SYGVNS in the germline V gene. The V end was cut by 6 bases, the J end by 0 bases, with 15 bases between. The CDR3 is CASRAVGISSYEQYF. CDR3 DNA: TGTGCCAGCAGAGCGGTGGGGATTAGCTCCTACGAGCAGTACTTC.

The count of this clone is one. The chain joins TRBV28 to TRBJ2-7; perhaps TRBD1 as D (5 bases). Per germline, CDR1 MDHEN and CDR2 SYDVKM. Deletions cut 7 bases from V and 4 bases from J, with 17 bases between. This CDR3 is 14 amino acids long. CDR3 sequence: CASNYDSGRYEQYF. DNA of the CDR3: TGTGCCAGCAATTATGACAGTGGTCGATACGAGCAGTACTTC. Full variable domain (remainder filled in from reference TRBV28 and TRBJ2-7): DVKVTQSSRYLVKRTGEKVFLECVQDMDHENMFWYRQDPGLGLRLIYFSYDVKMKEKGDIPEGYSVSREKKERFSLILESASTNQTSMYLCASNYDSGRYEQYFGPGTRLTVT.

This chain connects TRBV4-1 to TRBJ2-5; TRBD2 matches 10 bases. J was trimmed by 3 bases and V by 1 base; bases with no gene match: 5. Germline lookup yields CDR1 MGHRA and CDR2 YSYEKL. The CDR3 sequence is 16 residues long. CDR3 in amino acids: CASSQVKLAGEETQYF. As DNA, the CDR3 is TGCGCCAGCAGCCAAGTAAAGCTAGCGGGAGAAGAGACCCAGTACTTC.

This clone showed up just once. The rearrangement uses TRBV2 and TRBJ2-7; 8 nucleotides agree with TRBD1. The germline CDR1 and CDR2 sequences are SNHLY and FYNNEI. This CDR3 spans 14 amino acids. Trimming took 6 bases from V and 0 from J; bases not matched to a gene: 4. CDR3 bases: TGTGCCAGCAGCCGGGACAGGCGCTCCTACGAGCAGTACTTC. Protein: CASSRDRRSYEQYF.

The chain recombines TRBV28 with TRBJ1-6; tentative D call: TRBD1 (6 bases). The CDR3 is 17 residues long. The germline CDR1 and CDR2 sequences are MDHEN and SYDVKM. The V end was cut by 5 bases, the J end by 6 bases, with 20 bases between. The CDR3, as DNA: TGTGCCAGCAGTAAATTACAGGGAAACATGCCTAATTCACCCCTCCACTTT. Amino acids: CASSKLQGNMPNSPLHF.

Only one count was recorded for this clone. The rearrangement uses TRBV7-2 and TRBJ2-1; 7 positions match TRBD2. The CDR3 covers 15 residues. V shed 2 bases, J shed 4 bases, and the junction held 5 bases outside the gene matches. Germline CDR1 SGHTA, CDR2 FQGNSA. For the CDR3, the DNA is TGTGCCAGCAGCTTATATTCCGGGGGGTACAATGAGCAGTTCTTC. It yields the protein CASSLYSGGYNEQFF.

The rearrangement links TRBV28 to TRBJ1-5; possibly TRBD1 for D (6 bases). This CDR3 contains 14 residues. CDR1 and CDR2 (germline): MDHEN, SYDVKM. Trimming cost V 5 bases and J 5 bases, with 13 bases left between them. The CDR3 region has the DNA TGTGCCAGCAGTCTTGACAGGCCCCATCAGCCCCAGCATTTT. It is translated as CASSLDRPHQPQHF.

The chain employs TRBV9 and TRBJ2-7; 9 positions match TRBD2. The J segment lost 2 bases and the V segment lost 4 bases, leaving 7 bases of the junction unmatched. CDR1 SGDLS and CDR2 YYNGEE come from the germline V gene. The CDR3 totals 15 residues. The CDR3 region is CASSSRASGAYEQYF. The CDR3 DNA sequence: TGTGCCAGCAGCTCAAGGGCTAGCGGGGCCTACGAGCAGTACTTC.

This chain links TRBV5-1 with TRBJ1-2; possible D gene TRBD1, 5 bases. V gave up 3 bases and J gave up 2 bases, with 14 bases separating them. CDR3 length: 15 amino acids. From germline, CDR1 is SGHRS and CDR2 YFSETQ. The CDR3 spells CASSSPGGWNYGYTF. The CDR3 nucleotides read TGCGCCAGCAGCTCGCCGGGGGGTTGGAACTATGGCTACACCTTC.

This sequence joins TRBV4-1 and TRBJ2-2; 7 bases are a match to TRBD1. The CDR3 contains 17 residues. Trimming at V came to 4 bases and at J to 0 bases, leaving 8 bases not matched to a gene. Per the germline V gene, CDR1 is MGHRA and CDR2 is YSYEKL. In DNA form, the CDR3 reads TGCGCCAGCAGCCCGTGGGACAGACCGCCGAACACCGGGGAGCTGTTTTTT. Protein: CASSPWDRPPNTGELFF.

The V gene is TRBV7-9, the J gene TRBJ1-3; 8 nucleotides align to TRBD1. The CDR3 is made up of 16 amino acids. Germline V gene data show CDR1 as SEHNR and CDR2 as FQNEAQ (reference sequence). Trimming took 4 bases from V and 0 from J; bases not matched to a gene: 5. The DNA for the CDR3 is TGTGCCAGCAGCTCGGACAGGGCAAGCTCTGGAAACACCATATATTTT. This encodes CASSSDRASSGNTIYF.